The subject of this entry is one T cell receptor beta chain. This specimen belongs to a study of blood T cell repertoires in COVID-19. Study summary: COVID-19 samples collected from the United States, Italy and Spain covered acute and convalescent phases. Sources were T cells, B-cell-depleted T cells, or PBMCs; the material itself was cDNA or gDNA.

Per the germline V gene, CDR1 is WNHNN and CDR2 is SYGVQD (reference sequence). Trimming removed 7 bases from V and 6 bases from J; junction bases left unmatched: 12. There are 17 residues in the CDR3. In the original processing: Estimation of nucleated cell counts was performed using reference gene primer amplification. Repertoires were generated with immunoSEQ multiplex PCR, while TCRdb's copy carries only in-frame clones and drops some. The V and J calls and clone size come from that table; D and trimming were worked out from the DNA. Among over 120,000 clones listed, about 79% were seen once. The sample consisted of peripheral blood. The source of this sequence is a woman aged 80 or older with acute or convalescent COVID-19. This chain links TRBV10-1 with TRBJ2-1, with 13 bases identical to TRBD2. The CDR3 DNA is TGCGCCAGCATCGGACAGGAACGGACTAGCGGGGGCAATGAGCAGTTCTTC. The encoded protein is CASIGQERTSGGNEQFF.